This T cell receptor (beta chain) was retrieved from a study of blood T cell repertoires in COVID-19 (dated by TCRdb to 2019 to 2021). Notes on the research overall: Samples covering the acute and convalescent phases of COVID-19 were provided by collaborators in the United States, Italy and Spain. The sample metadata nearly always contained a de-identified subject ID, COVID-19 status, age in years and sex. The material from the prospective study consisted of cDNA or gDNA derived from T cells, B-cell-depleted T cells, or PBMCs. Where available, HLA class I and class II types were taken from metadata supplied by the sample provider and were not determined by assay-based typing. Subjects who had been exposed to COVID-19, were actively infected with it, or had recovered from it provided the deeply sampled blood TCRbeta repertoires that made up the dataset. Samples were obtained from the ongoing ImmuneRACE study (first 160 participants) and from 1,200 or so subjects provided by 6 global collaborators. The repertoires were released in a freely available public database meant as a resource for research on the immune response to SARS-CoV-2. Broad study findings and their caveats: How much clinical and demographic metadata was included differed by source and by participant, and the metadata was provided uncurated.

Whole blood was collected in K2EDTA tubes by collaborating institutions according to the institutions' own protocols. For TCRbeta analysis, collaborators shipped samples as frozen whole blood, isolated PBMCs, or DNA extracted from either of those sample types. TCRbeta CDR3 regions were amplified from genomic DNA by means of the immunoSEQ Assay, a bias-controlled multiplex PCR. Per the original workflow: The number of nucleated cells in each sample was estimated by amplification of reference gene primers within the assay. To quantify the absolute abundance of each unique TCRbeta CDR3 rearrangement, sequence reads were collapsed and filtered. For each sample, productive Simpson clonality was calculated by taking the square root of Simpson's diversity index across productive rearrangements. TCRdb took this table from immuneACCESS and kept in-frame rearrangements with V and J called. Such tables lack part of the clones; where checked against another copy, unresolved V genes explain under half of the gap, and the rest is unexplained. The DNA was the basis for D and trimming; V, J and clone size are from that table. The sample has more than 140,000 clones on record, roughly 88% of them singletons. Together, the top ten hold about 7.2% of the sample.

Reading the germline V gene (reference sequence) gives CDR1 LGHDT and CDR2 YNNKEL. V drops 3 bases and J drops 5 bases, leaving 14 bases in between. Counted from cysteine to phenylalanine, this CDR3 has 15 amino acids. The entry retains the CDR3 DNA only, 45 bases that are in frame from base 1. On this clone itself: What antigen it recognizes has not been identified. No much larger clone exists at a distance of one base, and base qualities are not known.

Sequencing was carried out using peripheral blood. The sequence links TRBV3-1 (or the pseudogene TRBV3-2) to TRBJ2-1; the D gene is perhaps TRBD1, on 5 matching bases. This clonotype originated in a woman aged 45-65 years in a cohort sampled during active or convalescent COVID-19. The CDR3 reads CASSQTDIRDNEQFF. In nucleotide form, the sequence is TGTGCCAGCAGCCAGACAGATATTAGAGACAATGAGCAGTTCTTC.